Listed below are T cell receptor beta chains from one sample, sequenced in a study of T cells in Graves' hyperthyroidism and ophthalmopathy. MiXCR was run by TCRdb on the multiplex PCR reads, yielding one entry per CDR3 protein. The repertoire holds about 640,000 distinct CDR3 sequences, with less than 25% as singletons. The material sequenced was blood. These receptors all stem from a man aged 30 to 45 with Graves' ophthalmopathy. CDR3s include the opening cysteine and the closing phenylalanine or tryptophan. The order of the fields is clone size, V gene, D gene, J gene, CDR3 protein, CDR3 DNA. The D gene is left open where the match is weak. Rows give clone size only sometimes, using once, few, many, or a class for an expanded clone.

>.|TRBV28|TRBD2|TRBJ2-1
CASLLGLAGEHEQFF
TGTGCCAGCCTTTTAGGACTAGCGGGAGAGCATGAGCAGTTCTTC
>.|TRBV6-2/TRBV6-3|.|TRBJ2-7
CASSIGTPYEQYF
TGTGCCAGCAGTATCGGGACACCTTACGAGCAGTACTTC
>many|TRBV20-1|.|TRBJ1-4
CSASRGAGEKLFF
TGCAGTGCTAGTAGAGGGGCAGGTGAAAAACTGTTTTTT
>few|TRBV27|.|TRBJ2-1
CASSLWSSGGGSYNEQFF
TGTGCCAGCAGTTTATGGTCTAGCGGAGGGGGTTCCTACAATGAGCAGTTCTTC
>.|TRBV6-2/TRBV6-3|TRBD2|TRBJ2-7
CASNQLAGGPGEQYF
TGTGCCAGCAACCAACTAGCGGGAGGGCCGGGGGAGCAGTACTTC
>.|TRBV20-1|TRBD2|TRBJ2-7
CSASNAGGPSYEQYF
TGCAGTGCTAGTAATGCGGGAGGGCCCTCCTACGAGCAGTACTTC
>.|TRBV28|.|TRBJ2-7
CASSFMDSPSTYEQYF
TGTGCCAGCAGTTTCATGGACAGCCCTAGTACCTACGAGCAGTACTTC
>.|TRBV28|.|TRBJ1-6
CASSPDASSYNSPLHF
TGTGCCAGCAGTCCCGACGCGAGCTCCTATAATTCACCCCTCCACTTT
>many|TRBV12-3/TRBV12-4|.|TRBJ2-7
CASSFSAGRSYEQYF
TGTGCCAGCAGTTTTTCGGCGGGCCGCTCCTACGAGCAGTACTTC
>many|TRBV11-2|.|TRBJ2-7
CASVRDTPYEQYF
TGTGCCAGCGTACGGGACACCCCCTACGAGCAGTACTTC
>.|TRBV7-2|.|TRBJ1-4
CASSLDYGATNEKLFF
TGTGCCAGCAGCTTAGACTACGGTGCAACTAATGAAAAACTGTTTTTT
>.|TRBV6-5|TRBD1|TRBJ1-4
CASSYSRTGEEKLFF
TGTGCCAGCAGCTACTCCCGGACAGGGGAAGAAAAACTGTTTTTT
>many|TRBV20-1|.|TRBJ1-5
CSAGGGNSNQPQHF
TGCAGTGCCGGCGGGGGGAATAGCAATCAGCCCCAGCATTTT
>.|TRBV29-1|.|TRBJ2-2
CSVERQGGTGELFF
TGCAGCGTTGAAAGGCAGGGTGGCACCGGGGAGCTGTTTTTT
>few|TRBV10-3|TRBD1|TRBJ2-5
CAISFTGDQETQYF
TGTGCCATCAGTTTTACAGGGGACCAAGAGACCCAGTACTTC
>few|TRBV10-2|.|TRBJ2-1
CASSESVGSAYNEQFF
TGCGCCAGCAGTGAGTCGGTGGGGAGCGCCTACAATGAGCAGTTCTTC
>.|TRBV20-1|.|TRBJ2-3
CSATYPPDWKDTQYF
TGCAGTGCTACCTATCCCCCGGACTGGAAGGATACGCAGTATTTT
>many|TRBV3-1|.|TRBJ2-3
CASSQEVGGDTQYF
TGTGCCAGCAGCCAAGAAGTGGGAGGAGATACGCAGTATTTT
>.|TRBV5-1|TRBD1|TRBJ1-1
CASSQTGGDRGEAFF
TGCGCCAGCAGCCAGACAGGGGGGGATCGTGGTGAAGCTTTCTTT
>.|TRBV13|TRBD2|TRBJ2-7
CACSLVAGDEQYF
TGTGCCTGCAGCTTAGTAGCGGGGGACGAGCAGTACTTC
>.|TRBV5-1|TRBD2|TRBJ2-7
CASSLELTAGGSYEQYF
TGCGCCAGCAGCTTGGAGTTAACAGCGGGAGGCTCCTACGAGCAGTACTTC
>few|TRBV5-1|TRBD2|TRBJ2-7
CASSLADGRHAEQYF
TGCGCCAGCAGCTTGGCCGACGGGAGGCACGCCGAGCAGTACTTC